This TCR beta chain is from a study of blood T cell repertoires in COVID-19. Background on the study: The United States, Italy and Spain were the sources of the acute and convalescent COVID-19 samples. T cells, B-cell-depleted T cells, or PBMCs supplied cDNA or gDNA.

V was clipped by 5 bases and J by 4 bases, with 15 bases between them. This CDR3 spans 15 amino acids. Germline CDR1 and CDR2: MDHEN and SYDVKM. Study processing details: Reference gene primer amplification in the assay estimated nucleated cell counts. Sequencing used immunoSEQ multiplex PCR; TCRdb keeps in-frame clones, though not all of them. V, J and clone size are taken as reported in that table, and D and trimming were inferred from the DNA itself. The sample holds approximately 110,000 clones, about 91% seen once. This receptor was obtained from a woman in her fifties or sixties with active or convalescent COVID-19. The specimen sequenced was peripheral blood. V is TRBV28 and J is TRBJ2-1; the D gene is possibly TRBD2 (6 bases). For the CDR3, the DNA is TGTGCCAGCAGTCCTAGCGACCAGATTTACAATGAGCAGTTCTTC. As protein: CASSPSDQIYNEQFF.